One sample yielded the 6 T cell receptor beta chains listed below, sequenced in a study of T cell responses to AZD1222 COVID-19 vaccine (dated by TCRdb to the early 2020s). What the time point label conveys for this sample: about 28 days (+/-7) after the second vaccine dose. The library relied on the immunoSEQ multiplex PCR assay. Held by TCRdb, this immuneACCESS table contains in-frame sequences only and omits some clones. Under half of the omission traces to an unresolved V gene where checked; the cause of the rest is unknown. A total of about 130,000 clones appear in this sample, roughly 88% of them only once. 0.9% to 1.2% of the sample is taken by the ten largest. The sequences come from peripheral blood, collected 28 days after the second AZD1222 dose. The receptors stem from an adult who received the AZD1222 COVID-19 vaccine.

The gene calls are TRBV9 and TRBJ2-5; 10 bases match TRBD2. Per the germline V gene, CDR1 is SGDLS and CDR2 is YYNGEE. J lost 0 bases, V lost 4 bases, and 6 bases had no gene match. The CDR3 is 16 residues long. CDR3 in amino acids: CASSKRTSGYQETQYF. CDR3 DNA sequence: TGTGCCAGCAGCAAAAGGACTAGCGGATACCAAGAGACCCAGTACTTC. Variable domain in full (rest from reference TRBV9 and TRBJ2-5): DSGVTQTPKHLITATGQRVTLRCSPRSGDLSVYWYQQSLDQGLQFLIQYYNGEERAKGNILERFSAQQFPDLHSELNLSSLELGDSALYFCASSKRTSGYQETQYFGPGTRLLVL.

This clone has just one count. The chain carries TRBV27 and TRBJ1-5, with 7 bases identical to TRBD1. The CDR3 is 17 residues long. The trim removed 4 bases at V and 3 bases at J, leaving 12 bases unmatched. Germline CDR1 reads MNHEY; CDR2 reads SMNVEV (reference sequence). This CDR3 is CASSSLGSTGDNQPQHF. The CDR3 nucleotides are TGTGCCAGCAGTTCCCTCGGCAGTACAGGGGACAATCAGCCCCAGCATTTT.

The gene calls are TRBV10-3 and TRBJ1-5; D unclear. Germline CDR1 reads ENHRY; CDR2 reads SYGVKD. The CDR3 is 15 residues long. Deletions cut 6 bases from V and 1 base from J, with 13 bases between. The CDR3 DNA reads as TGTGCCATCAGGTCGGGCCTCGACAGCAATCAGCCCCAGCATTTT. Translating it yields CAIRSGLDSNQPQHF.

The rearrangement uses TRBV28 and TRBJ2-7, with 10 bases identical to TRBD1. Trimming cost V 5 bases and J 7 bases; bases outside gene matches: 5. This CDR3 is 13 amino acids long. Germline CDR1 is MDHEN and CDR2 is SYDVKM. For the CDR3, the DNA is TGTGCCAGCAGTCTAGGACAGGGGGGGGAGCAGTACTTC. Residues: CASSLGQGGEQYF.

The chain links TRBV9 to TRBJ1-2; D possibly corresponds to TRBD1 (5 bases). The CDR3 spans 15 residues. Germline V gives CDR1 SGDLS, CDR2 YYNGEE. V dropped 0 bases and J dropped 5 bases, with 14 bases sitting between them. CDR3 amino acids: CASSVAGTSRYGYTF. The CDR3 nucleotides read TGTGCCAGCAGCGTAGCGGGGACCTCTCGATATGGCTACACCTTC.

CDR3 residues: CASRRRQYPNYGYTF. DNA of the CDR3: TGTGCCAGCAGGCGTCGACAGTATCCCAACTATGGCTACACCTTC. The genes are TRBV6-5 and TRBJ1-2, with D perhaps TRBD1 (5 bases). Germline CDR1 reads MNHEY; CDR2 reads SVGAGI. The V end lost 6 bases, the J end lost 2 bases, and 16 bases lay between the germline ends. The CDR3 is 15 amino acids.